The TCR beta chain under discussion was sequenced for a study of cytomegalovirus exposure and HLA in healthy donors. Study background: Membership in the Caucasian-associated ancestry cluster was found for about four fifths of a few hundred genotyped donors.

With respect to this clone: Its antigen is undetermined.

In the PCR, 60 Vbeta and 13 Jbeta primers were used. Method: immunoSEQ multiplex PCR; TCRdb's copy keeps in-frame clones and lacks some. The sample consists of about 99,000 clones, approximately 76% of them appearing once. Broader study findings: Rarity marked most TCR sequences, yet some public TCRs occurred in many donors.

The sequence was collected from a woman in her late teens or twenties in good health and CMV-seropositive. The sample taken for sequencing was PBMCs.

The DNA for the CDR3 is TGTGCCAGCAGCCTCGGGCGGGACTATGGCTACACCTTC. It yields the protein CASSLGRDYGYTF. The chain employs TRBV13 and TRBJ1-2, with D unclear. CDR1 PRHDT and CDR2 FYEKMQ come from the germline V gene (reference sequence). This CDR3 has 13 residues. Trimming shortened V by 5 bases and J by 3 bases, and 10 bases separated the two germline ends.